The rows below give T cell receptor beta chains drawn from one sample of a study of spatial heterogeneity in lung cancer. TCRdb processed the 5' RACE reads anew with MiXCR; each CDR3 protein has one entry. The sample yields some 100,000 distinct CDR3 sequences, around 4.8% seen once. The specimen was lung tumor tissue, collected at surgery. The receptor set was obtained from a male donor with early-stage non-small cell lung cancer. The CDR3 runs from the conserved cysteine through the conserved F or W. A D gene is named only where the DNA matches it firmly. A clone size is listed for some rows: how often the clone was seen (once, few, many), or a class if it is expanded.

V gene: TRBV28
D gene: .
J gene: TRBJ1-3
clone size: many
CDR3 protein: CASSLFTGWAGNTIYF
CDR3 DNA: TGTGCCAGCAGTCTATTCACAGGGTGGGCTGGAAACACCATATATTTT

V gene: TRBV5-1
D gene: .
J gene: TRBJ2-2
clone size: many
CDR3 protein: CASGDFSGELFF
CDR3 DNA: TGCGCCAGCGGGGATTTCTCCGGGGAGCTGTTTTTT

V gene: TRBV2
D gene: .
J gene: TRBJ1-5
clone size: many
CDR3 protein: CASSEALRSNQPQHF
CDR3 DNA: TGTGCCAGCAGTGAAGCATTAAGGAGCAATCAGCCCCAGCATTTT

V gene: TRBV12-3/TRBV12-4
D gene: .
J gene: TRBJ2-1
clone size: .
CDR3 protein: CASSLGTPINEQFF
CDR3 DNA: TGTGCCAGCAGTTTAGGGACTCCTATCAATGAGCAGTTCTTC

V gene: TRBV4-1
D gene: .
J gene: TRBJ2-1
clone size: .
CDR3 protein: CASSHPTSSYNEQFF
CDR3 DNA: TGCGCCAGCAGCCATCCAACGAGCTCCTACAATGAGCAGTTCTTC

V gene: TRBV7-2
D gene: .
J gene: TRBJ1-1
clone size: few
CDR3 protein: CASSLGGNVGTEAFF
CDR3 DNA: TGTGCCAGCAGCTTAGGAGGGAACGTCGGCACTGAAGCTTTCTTT

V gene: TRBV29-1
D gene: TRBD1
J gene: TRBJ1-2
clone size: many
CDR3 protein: CSVEDTGDGYTF
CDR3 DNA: TGCAGCGTTGAAGATACAGGGGACGGCTACACCTTC

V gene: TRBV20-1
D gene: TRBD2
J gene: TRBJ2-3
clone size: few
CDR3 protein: CSAPMYAASGSTDTQYF
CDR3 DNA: TGCAGTGCCCCAATGTACGCGGCTAGCGGAAGCACAGATACGCAGTATTTT

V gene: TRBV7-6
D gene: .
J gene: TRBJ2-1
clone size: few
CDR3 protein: CASSSWRSDSSSYNEQFF
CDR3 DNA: TGTGCCAGCAGCTCCTGGAGGAGCGACTCGAGCTCCTACAATGAGCAGTTCTTC

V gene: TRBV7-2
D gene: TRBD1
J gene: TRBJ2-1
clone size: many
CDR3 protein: CASSLGQKKFF
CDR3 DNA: TGTGCCAGCAGCTTGGGACAGAAAAAGTTCTTC

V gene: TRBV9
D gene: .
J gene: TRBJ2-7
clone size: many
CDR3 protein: CASSVDGGATYEQYF
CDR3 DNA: TGTGCCAGCAGCGTAGATGGCGGGGCGACCTACGAGCAGTACTTC

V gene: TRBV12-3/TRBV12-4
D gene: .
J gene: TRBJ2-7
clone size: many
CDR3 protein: CASSFAEDYEQYF
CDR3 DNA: TGTGCCAGCAGTTTTGCAGAAGACTACGAGCAGTACTTC

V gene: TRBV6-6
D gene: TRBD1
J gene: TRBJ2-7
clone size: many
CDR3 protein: CASRSTGQGNEQYF
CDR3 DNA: TGTGCCAGCAGATCAACGGGACAGGGGAACGAGCAGTACTTC

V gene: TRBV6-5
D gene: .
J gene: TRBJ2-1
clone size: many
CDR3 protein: CASSPPGTRAYNEQFF
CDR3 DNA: TGTGCCAGCAGTCCACCAGGGACAAGGGCTTACAATGAGCAGTTCTTC

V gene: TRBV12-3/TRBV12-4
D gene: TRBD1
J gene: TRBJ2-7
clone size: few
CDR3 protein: CASSRRDRTTYEQYF
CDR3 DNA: TGTGCCAGCAGTCGCCGGGACAGGACTACCTACGAGCAGTACTTC

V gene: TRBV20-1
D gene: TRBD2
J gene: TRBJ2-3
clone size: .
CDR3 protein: CSARDTLSGGPYTQYF
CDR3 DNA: TGCAGTGCTAGAGATACCTTATCGGGAGGGCCGTATACGCAGTATTTT

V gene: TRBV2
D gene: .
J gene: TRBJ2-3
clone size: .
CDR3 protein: CASSESGGTDTQYF
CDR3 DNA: TGTGCCAGCAGTGAATCGGGGGGCACAGATACGCAGTATTTT

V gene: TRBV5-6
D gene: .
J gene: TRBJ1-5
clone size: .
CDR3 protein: CASSSQGYSNQPQHF
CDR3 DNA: TGTGCCAGCAGCTCACAGGGATATAGCAATCAGCCCCAGCATTTT

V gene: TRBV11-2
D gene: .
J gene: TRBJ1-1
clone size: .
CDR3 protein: CASSPRTSEAFF
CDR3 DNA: TGTGCCAGCAGCCCTCGGACGTCTGAAGCTTTCTTT

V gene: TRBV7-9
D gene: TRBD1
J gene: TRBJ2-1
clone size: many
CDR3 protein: CASSPGTGYFNEQFF
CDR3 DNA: TGTGCCAGCAGCCCCGGGACAGGGTATTTCAATGAGCAGTTCTTC

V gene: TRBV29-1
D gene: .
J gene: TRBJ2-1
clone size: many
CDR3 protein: CSVGESEQFF
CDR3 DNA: TGCAGCGTTGGGGAGAGTGAGCAGTTCTTC

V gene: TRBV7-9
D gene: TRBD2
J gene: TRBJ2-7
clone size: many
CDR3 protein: CASSFPSGRSYEQYF
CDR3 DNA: TGTGCCAGCAGCTTCCCTAGCGGGCGCTCCTACGAGCAGTACTTC

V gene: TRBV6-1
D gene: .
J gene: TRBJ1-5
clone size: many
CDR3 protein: CASSDRVQPQHF
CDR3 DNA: TGTGCCAGCAGTGACAGGGTGCAGCCCCAGCATTTT

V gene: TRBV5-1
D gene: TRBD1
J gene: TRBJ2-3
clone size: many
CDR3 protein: CASSQGQGVDTQYF
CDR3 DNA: TGCGCCAGCAGCCAGGGACAGGGCGTGGATACGCAGTATTTT

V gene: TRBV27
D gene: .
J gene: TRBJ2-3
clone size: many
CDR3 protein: CASSLSLGDTQYF
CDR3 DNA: TGTGCCAGCAGTTTATCGTTAGGGGATACGCAGTATTTT

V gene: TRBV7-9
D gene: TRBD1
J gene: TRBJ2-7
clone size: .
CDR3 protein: CASTQRDRAYEQYF
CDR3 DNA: TGTGCCAGCACCCAGAGGGACAGGGCGTACGAGCAGTACTTC

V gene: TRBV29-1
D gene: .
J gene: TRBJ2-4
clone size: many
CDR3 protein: CSVRQGGGNIQYF
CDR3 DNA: TGCAGCGTGAGACAGGGAGGGGGAAACATTCAGTACTTC

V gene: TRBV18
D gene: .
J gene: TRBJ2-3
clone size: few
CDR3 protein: CASYPGQASTDTQYF
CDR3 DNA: TGTGCCAGCTACCCGGGCCAGGCCAGCACAGATACGCAGTATTTT

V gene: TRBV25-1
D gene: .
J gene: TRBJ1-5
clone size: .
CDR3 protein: CASSPGRGNQPQHF
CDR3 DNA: TGTGCCAGCTCCCCCGGCAGGGGAAATCAGCCCCAGCATTTT

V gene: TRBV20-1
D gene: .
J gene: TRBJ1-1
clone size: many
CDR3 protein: CSARGDAGETEAFF
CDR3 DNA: TGCAGTGCTAGAGGGGACGCAGGGGAAACTGAAGCTTTCTTT

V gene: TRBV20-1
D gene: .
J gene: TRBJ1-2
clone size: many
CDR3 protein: CSASGVNYGYTF
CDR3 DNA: TGCAGTGCTTCAGGGGTTAACTATGGCTACACCTTC

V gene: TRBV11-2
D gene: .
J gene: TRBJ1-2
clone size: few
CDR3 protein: CAIGTPTYGYTF
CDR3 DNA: TGTGCCATCGGGACGCCCACTTATGGCTACACCTTC

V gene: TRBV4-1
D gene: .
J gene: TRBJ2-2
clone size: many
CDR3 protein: CASSQDLSGELFF
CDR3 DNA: TGCGCCAGCAGCCAAGATTTGAGCGGGGAGCTGTTTTTT

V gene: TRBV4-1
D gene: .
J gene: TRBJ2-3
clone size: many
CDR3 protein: CASSPVLAVSTDTQYF
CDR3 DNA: TGCGCCAGCAGCCCAGTGTTAGCAGTCTCTACAGATACGCAGTATTTT

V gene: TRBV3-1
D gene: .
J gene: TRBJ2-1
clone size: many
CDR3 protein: CASSQDPRAYSYNEQFF
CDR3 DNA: TGTGCCAGCAGCCAAGACCCCAGGGCATACTCCTACAATGAGCAGTTCTTC

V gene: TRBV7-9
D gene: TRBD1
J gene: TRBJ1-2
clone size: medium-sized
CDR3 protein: CASSFIQGASGYTF
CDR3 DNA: TGTGCCAGCAGCTTCATACAGGGGGCTTCTGGCTACACCTTC

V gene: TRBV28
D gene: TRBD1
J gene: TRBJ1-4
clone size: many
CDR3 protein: CASTRTGFELFF
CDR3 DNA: TGTGCCAGCACTCGGACAGGGTTTGAACTGTTTTTT

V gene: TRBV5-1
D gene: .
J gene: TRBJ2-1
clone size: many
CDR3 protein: CASSLWGSNEQFF
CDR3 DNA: TGCGCCAGCAGTCTCTGGGGGAGCAATGAGCAGTTCTTC

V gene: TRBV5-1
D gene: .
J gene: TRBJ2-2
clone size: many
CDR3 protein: CASSLVQNTGELFF
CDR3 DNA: TGCGCCAGCAGCTTGGTCCAGAACACCGGGGAGCTGTTTTTT

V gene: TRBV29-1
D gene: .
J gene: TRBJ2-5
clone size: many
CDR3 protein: CSVEDLPLATETQYF
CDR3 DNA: TGCAGCGTTGAAGATCTCCCGCTAGCTACGGAGACCCAGTACTTC

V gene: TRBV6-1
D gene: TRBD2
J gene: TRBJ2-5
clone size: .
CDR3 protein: CASRTGPTAGETQYF
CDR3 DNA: TGTGCCAGCAGAACCGGTCCCACAGCGGGGGAGACCCAGTACTTC

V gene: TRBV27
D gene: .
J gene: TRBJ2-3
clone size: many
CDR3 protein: CASRWRTNTDTQYF
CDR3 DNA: TGTGCCAGCAGATGGCGGACCAACACAGATACGCAGTATTTT

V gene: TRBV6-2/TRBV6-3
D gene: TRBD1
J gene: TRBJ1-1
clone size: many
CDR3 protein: CASSYPTGVATEAFF
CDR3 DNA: TGTGCCAGCAGTTACCCGACAGGGGTTGCCACTGAAGCTTTCTTT

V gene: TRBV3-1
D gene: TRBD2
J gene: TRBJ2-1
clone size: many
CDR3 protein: CASSQVRGGRSFSTYNEQFF
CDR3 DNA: TGTGCCAGCAGCCAGGTGCGGGGCGGGAGGAGCTTTTCAACCTACAATGAGCAGTTCTTC

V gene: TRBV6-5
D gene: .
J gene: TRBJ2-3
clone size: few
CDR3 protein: CATERSDTQYF
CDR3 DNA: TGTGCCACGGAGCGGTCGGATACGCAGTATTTT

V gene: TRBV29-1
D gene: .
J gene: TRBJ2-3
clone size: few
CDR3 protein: CGGRAADTQYF
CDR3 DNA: TGCGGGGGGAGAGCGGCAGATACGCAGTATTTT

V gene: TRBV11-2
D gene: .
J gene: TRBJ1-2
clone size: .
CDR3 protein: CASSANYGYTF
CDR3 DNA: TGTGCCAGCAGCGCGAACTATGGCTACACCTTC

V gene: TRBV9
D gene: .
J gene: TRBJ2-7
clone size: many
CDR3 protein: CASSAYQTPYAKAIYEQYF
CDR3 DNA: TGTGCCAGCAGCGCTTACCAAACCCCCTACGCAAAAGCCATCTACGAGCAGTACTTC

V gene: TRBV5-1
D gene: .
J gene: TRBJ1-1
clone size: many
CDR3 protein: CASSSRAMNTEAFF
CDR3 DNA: TGCGCCAGCAGTTCCAGGGCAATGAACACTGAAGCTTTCTTT

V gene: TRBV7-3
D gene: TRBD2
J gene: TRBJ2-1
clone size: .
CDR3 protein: CASSLHPDSGRDFYNEQFF
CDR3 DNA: TGTGCCAGCAGCTTACACCCCGACAGCGGGAGAGACTTTTACAATGAGCAGTTCTTC

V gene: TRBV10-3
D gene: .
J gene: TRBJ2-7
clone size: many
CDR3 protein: CAISEGGAGHEQYF
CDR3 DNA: TGTGCCATCAGTGAGGGCGGGGCAGGCCACGAGCAGTACTTC

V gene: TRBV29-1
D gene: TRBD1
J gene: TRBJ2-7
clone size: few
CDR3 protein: CSARQGPYEQYF
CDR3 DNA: TGCAGCGCCAGACAGGGGCCCTACGAGCAGTACTTC

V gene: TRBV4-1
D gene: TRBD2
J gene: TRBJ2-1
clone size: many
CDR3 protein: CASSWSRASGDNEQFF
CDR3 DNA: TGCGCCAGCAGCTGGTCCCGGGCTAGCGGGGACAATGAGCAGTTCTTC

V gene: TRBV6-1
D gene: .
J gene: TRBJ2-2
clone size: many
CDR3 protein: CASRPFQRAGELFF
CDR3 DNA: TGTGCCAGCAGACCATTTCAACGGGCCGGGGAGCTGTTTTTT

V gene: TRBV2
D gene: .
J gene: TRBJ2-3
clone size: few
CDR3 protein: CASRPPPSTDTQYF
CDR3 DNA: TGTGCCAGCAGACCACCGCCTAGCACAGATACGCAGTATTTT

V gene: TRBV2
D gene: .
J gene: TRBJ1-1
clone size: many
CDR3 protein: CASSLEGASLMNTEAFF
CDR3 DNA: TGTGCCAGCAGCCTTGAGGGTGCCTCCCTTATGAACACTGAAGCTTTCTTT

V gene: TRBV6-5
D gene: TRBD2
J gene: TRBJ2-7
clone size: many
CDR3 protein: CASSLQGGFDEQYF
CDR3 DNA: TGTGCCAGCAGTCTCCAGGGAGGGTTCGACGAGCAGTACTTC

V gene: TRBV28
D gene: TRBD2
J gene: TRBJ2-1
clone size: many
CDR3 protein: CASSFISGREQFF
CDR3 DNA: TGTGCCAGCAGTTTTATTAGCGGGAGGGAGCAGTTCTTC

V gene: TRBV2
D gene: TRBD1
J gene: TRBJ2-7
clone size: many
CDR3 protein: CASTEDRDHEQYF
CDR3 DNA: TGTGCCAGCACAGAGGACAGGGACCACGAGCAGTACTTC

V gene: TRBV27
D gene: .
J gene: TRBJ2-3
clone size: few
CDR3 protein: CASSFIVTDTQYF
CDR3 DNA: TGTGCCAGCAGTTTCATCGTCACAGATACGCAGTATTTT